These 8 T cell receptor beta chains share one sample of origin, sequenced in a study of CD8+ T cells in alopecia areata. Following RNA extraction, reverse transcription yielded cDNA that acted as the sequencing template. Data came from immunoSEQ multiplex PCR; TCRdb stores just in-frame clones and leaves some out. The table lists under 350,000 clones, with no singletons. Pooled cells of cutaneous lymph node origin were sorted on CD4, CD8alpha, NKG2D, NKG2ACE and other markers. The sequencing sample was made of CD4+ T cells sorted from a lymph node. These receptor sequences come from a C3H/HeJ mouse with alopecia areata. MHC haplotype of the mouse line: H2-k.

As for this clone: The germline and genes are mouse ones. The read ends 4 residues before the CDR3 terminus; that terminus is restored from the germline J gene. The V call is TRBV13-3, the J call TRBJ2-3, with 9 positions matching TRBD2. Unmatched junction bases numbered 4, after V lost 1 base and J lost 1 base. Germline V lookup: CDR1 NNHDY, CDR2 SYVADS. CDR3 length: 16 amino acids. The DNA read from the CDR3 is TGTGCCAGCAGTGATCACTGGGGGGAGGGTGCAGAA. Its protein product is CASSDHWGEGAE. The full-length CDR3 reads as CASSDHWGEGAETLYF.

This clone was counted a few times. Genes here carry mouse names. Read sequence stops 4 residues before the CDR3 end, and the germline J gene provides the missing end. The V gene is TRBV1, the J gene TRBJ2-3; the match to TRBD1 covers 7 bases. V shed 4 bases and J 3 bases; nucleotides not matched to a gene: 7. Germline loops: CDR1 NSQYPW, CDR2 LRSPGD (reference sequence). The CDR3 totals 15 residues. CDR3 sequence reads: CTCSGQGEGAETLYF. The DNA read from the CDR3 is TGCACCTGCAGTGGACAGGGCGAAGGGGCAGAA. Combining the CDR3 with reference TRBV1 and TRBJ2-3 gives the whole variable domain VTLLEQNPRWRLVPRGQAVNLRCILKNSQYPWMSWYQQDLQKQLQWLFTLRSPGDKEVKSLPGADYLATRVTDTELRLQVANMSQGRTLYCTCSGQGEGAETLYFGSGTRLTVL.

This clone was seen more than once but under ten times. Here the gene names and germline are mouse. The CDR3 is cut off 4 residues early in the read; its end comes from the germline J gene. The rearrangement uses TRBV13-1 and TRBJ2-3, with 9 bases identical to TRBD2. With 5 bases clipped from V and 2 bases from J, the junction kept 6 bases outside the gene matches. CDR3 size: 15 residues. The germline CDR1 and CDR2 sequences are NSHNY and SYGAGN. This CDR3 reads CASSRLGVVAETLYF. Partial CDR3 DNA: TGTGCCAGCAGCAGACTGGGGGTCGTTGCAGAA.

In the case of this clone: Gene labels here are mouse ones. The read ends 4 residues shy of where the CDR3 ends; the end is completed using the germline J gene. The rearrangement joins TRBV19 to TRBJ2-3; 10 nucleotides align to TRBD1. Germline-derived CDR1 and CDR2 are FNHDT and SITEND (reference sequence). The CDR3 has 15 amino acids. CDR3 DNA, as far as it was read: TGTGCCAGCAGTTTCGGGACAGGGGATGGAGAA. It translates to CASSFGTGDGE. The full CDR3 protein is CASSFGTGDGETLYF.

This clone was observed a handful of times. The genes and germline here are from mouse. The read terminates 4 residues ahead of where the CDR3 ends, so the germline J gene completes it. Distinct nucleotide sequences in the sample also encode this CDR3. V usage is TRBV5 and J usage is TRBJ2-5; 11 bases fit TRBD1. The CDR3 loop spans 14 amino acids. CDR1 is LGHNA and CDR2 is YNLKQL in the germline V gene (reference sequence). This chain's CDR3 is CASSPGQGADTQYF. Incomplete CDR3 DNA: TGTGCCAGCAGCCCCGGACAGGGGGCGGAC.

Comments on this clone: Gene names denote mouse genes. The missing CDR3 end, 4 residues past where the read stops, is filled in from the germline J gene. The V gene is TRBV1, the J gene TRBJ2-4; TRBD2 matches 9 bases. Germline-derived CDR1 and CDR2 are NSQYPW and LRSPGD (reference sequence). V gave up 0 bases and J gave up 0 bases; unmatched junction bases: 1. The CDR3 sequence is 16 residues long. CDR3 loop: CTCSADWGGSQNTLYF. The sequenced part of the CDR3 DNA is TGCACCTGCAGTGCAGACTGGGGGGGGAGTCAAAAC. The full variable domain, with the rest looked up from reference TRBV1 and TRBJ2-4, is VTLLEQNPRWRLVPRGQAVNLRCILKNSQYPWMSWYQQDLQKQLQWLFTLRSPGDKEVKSLPGADYLATRVTDTELRLQVANMSQGRTLYCTCSADWGGSQNTLYFGAGTRLSVL.

Remarks on this clone: Gene names are mouse gene names. From the germline J gene comes the end of the CDR3, since the read stops 4 residues before it. The chain is built from TRBV5 and TRBJ1-1; D is possibly TRBD1 (5 bases). Germline V lookup: CDR1 LGHNA, CDR2 YNLKQL (reference sequence). This CDR3 has 15 residues. Trimming removed 0 bases from V and 1 base from J, with 9 bases in between. The part of the CDR3 DNA that was read is TGTGCCAGCAGCCAAGATCACGGACAAAACACA. It translates to CASSQDHGQNT. The entire CDR3 protein is CASSQDHGQNTEVFF.

A note on this clone: The genes and germline here are from mouse. The CDR3 is cut off 4 residues early in the read; its end comes from the germline J gene. This chain links TRBV13-1 with TRBJ1-2, with 9 bases fitting TRBD1. The CDR3 is 14 residues long. Germline CDR1 is NSHNY and CDR2 is SYGAGN. V shed 2 bases and J 4 bases; nucleotides not matched to a gene: 3. The CDR3 reads CASSEQGASSDYTF. CDR3 bases read: TGTGCCAGCAGTGAACAGGGGGCGAGCTCC.